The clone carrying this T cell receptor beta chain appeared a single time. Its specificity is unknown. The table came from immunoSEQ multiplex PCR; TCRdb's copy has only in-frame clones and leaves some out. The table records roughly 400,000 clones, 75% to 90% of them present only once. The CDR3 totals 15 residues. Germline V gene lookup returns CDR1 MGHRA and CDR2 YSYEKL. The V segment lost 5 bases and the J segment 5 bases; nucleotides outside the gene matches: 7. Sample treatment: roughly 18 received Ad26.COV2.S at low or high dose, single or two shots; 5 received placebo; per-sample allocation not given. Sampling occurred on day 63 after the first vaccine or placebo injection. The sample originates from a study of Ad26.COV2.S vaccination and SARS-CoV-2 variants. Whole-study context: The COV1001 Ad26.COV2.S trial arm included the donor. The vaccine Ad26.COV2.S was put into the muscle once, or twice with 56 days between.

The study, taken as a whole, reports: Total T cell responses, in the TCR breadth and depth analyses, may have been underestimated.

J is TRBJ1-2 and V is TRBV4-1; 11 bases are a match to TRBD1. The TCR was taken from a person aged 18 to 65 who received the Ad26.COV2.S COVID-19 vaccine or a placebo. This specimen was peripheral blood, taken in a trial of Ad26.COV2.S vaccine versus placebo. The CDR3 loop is CASSSGQGAAYGYTF. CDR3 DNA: TGCGCCAGCAGCTCAGGACAGGGGGCGGCTTATGGCTACACCTTC.